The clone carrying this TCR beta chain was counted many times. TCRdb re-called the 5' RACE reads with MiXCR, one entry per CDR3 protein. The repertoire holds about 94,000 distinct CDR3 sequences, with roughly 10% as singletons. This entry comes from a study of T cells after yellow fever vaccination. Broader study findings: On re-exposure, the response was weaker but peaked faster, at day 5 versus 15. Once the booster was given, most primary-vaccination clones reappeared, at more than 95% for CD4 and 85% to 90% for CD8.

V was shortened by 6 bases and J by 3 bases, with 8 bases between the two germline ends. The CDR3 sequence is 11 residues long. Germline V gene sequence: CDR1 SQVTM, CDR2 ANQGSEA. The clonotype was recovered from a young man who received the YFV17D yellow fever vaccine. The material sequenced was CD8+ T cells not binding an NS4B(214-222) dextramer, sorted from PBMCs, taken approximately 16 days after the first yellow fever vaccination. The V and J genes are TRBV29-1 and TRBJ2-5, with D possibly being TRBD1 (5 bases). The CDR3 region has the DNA TGCAGCGTAGGACAAGAAGAGACCCAGTACTTC. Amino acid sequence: CSVGQEETQYF. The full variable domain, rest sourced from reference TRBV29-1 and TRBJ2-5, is SAVISQKPSRDICQRGTSLTIQCQVDSQVTMMFWYRQQPGQSLTLIATANQGSEATYESGFVIDKFPISRPNLTFSTLTVSNMSPEDSSIYLCSVGQEETQYFGPGTRLLVL.